This TCR beta chain was recorded in a study of blood T cell repertoires in COVID-19. Study in general: COVID-19 samples, acute and convalescent, were from the United States, Italy and Spain.

CDR1 is SGHTA, CDR2 FQGNSA, per germline. Deletions cut 2 bases from V and 3 bases from J, with 12 bases between. This CDR3 is 15 amino acids long. Original data processing: Amplified reference gene primers provided the basis for estimating nucleated cell counts. Clones were read by immunoSEQ multiplex PCR, and TCRdb kept only the in-frame ones, dropping some. Clonal size and the V and J genes are those of that table, whereas D and trimming came from the DNA. Of about 310,000 clones listed, nearly 90% were seen once; the top ten hold about 8.4%. Participant-reported clinical history was the basis for cohort assignment.

The sequence derives from a woman in her 30s who had recovered from COVID-19. The chain joins TRBV7-2 to TRBJ2-3; D might be TRBD2 (6 bases). The specimen sequenced was PBMCs or T cells enriched from blood (not recorded which). Written as DNA, the CDR3 is TGTGCCAGCAGCTTAAGGCAGGGACTTACAGATACGCAGTATTTT. Translating it yields CASSLRQGLTDTQYF.